The clone carrying this T cell receptor (beta chain) has a single count. Antigen unknown. These data belong to a study of beta chain features in type 1 diabetes. The study, taken as a whole, reports: Type 1 diabetes patients showed fewer insertions and more deletions at VDJ junctions. Shorter TCRB CDR3s, moderately but significantly so, were found in Type 1 diabetes patients in all four CD4+ subsets.

cDNA synthesis used the whole RNA isolate, giving expressed TCRB sequences. Data came from immunoSEQ multiplex PCR; TCRdb stores just in-frame clones and leaves some out. This sample has about 160,000 clones, with more than 60% found just once. This CDR3 contains 15 residues. Per germline, CDR1 SGHRS and CDR2 YFSETQ. Germline trimming cut 7 bases from V and 4 bases from J; bases unmatched to any gene: 11. Sequencing was done on a sample of naive CD4+ T cells from blood. This TCR derives from a man aged 25 to 45 with type 1 diabetes. The rearrangement joins TRBV5-1 to TRBJ2-3; 8 bases are a match to TRBD2. The CDR3 coding sequence is TGCGCCAGCGCCTCGGGACTAGGGGCTCCAGATACGCAGTATTTT. It specifies CASASGLGAPDTQYF.